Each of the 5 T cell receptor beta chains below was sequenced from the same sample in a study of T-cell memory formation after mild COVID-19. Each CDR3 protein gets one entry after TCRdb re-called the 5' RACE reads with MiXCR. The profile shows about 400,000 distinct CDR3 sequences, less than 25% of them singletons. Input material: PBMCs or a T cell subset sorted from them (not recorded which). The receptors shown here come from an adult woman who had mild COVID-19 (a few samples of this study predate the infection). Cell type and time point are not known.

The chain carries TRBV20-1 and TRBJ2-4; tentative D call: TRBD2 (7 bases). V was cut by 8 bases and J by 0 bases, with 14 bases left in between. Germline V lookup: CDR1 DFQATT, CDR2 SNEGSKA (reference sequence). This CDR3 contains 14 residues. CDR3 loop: CSHQGREAKNIQYF. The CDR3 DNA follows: TGCAGTCACCAGGGGAGGGAAGCCAAAAACATTCAGTACTTC.

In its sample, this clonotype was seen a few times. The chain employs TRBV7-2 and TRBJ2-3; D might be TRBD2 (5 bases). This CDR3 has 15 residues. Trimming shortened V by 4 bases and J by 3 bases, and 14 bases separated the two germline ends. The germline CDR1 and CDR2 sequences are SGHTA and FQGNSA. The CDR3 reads CASSSRFGRTDTQYF. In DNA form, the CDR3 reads TGTGCCAGCAGCTCTCGCTTTGGGAGAACAGATACGCAGTATTTT.

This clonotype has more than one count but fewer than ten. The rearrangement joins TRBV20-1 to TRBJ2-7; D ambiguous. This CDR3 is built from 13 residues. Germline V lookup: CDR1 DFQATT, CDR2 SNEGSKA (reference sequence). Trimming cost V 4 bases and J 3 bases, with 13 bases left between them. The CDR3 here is CSANMKVGYEQYF. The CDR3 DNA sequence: TGCAGTGCTAATATGAAGGTGGGCTACGAGCAGTACTTC.

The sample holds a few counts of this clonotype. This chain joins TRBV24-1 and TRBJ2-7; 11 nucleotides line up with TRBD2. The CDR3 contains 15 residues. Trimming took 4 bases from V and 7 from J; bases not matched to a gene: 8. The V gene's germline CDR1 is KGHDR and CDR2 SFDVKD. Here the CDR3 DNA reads TGTGCCACCAGTGACCTAGCGGGAGGAGGGGAAGAGCAGTACTTC. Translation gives CATSDLAGGGEEQYF.

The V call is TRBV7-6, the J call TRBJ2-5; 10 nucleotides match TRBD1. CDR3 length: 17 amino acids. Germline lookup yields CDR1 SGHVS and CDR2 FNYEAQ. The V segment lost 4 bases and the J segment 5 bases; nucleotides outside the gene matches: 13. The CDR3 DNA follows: TGTGCCAGCAGCTCGGACAGGGGGTGGCCGAGCGCGGAGACCCAGTACTTC. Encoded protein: CASSSDRGWPSAETQYF.